This T cell receptor (beta chain) was retrieved from a study of blood T cell repertoires in COVID-19. At the level of the study: Sources were T cells, B-cell-depleted T cells, or PBMCs; the material itself was cDNA or gDNA.

Authors' processing steps: Nucleated cell counts were estimated from reference gene primer amplification. Assay used: immunoSEQ multiplex PCR; TCRdb lists only in-frame clones, some missing. That table furnishes V, J and clone size, whereas the DNA furnished D and trimming. This table has roughly 90,000 clones, 90% appearing once. Per the germline V gene, CDR1 is LNHDA and CDR2 is SQIVND (reference sequence). V was cut by 4 bases and J by 2 bases, with 11 bases left in between. The CDR3 length is 14 residues. The gene calls are TRBV19 and TRBJ2-5; D is undetermined. The material sequenced was peripheral blood. This TCR derives from a human donor with active COVID-19. The donor label of this sample is uncertain. The CDR3 loop reads CASSRASKQETQYF. CDR3 bases: TGTGCCAGTAGTAGGGCCAGTAAGCAAGAGACCCAGTACTTC.